This entry lists 28 T cell receptor beta chains sequenced from one sample in a study of T cell responses to AZD1222 COVID-19 vaccine (dated by TCRdb to about 2021). The sample's time point label is to be understood as: baseline before first vaccination. The library came from the immunoSEQ multiplex PCR assay. What TCRdb holds here is the immuneACCESS table cut down to in-frame rearrangements. Part of the clones is not present; checked against another copy, under half of the missing clones reflect an unresolved V gene, and the others are unexplained. This sample lists approximately 160,000 clones; around 90% were detected once. In total, the top ten clones hold about 2.8% of the sample. This specimen consisted of peripheral blood, obtained on day 0 of AZD1222 vaccination. These receptors were obtained from an adult in good health.

The V call is TRBV6-5, the J call TRBJ1-1, with D unclear. Trimming pared 8 bases from V and 4 bases from J, leaving 5 bases between. Germline-derived CDR1 and CDR2 are MNHEY and SVGAGI. The CDR3 runs to 10 residues. The CDR3 spells CASGSTEAFF. The CDR3 region has the DNA TGTGCCAGCGGGAGCACTGAAGCTTTCTTT.

In this sample, this clone turned up a few times. The rearrangement joins TRBV7-9 to TRBJ2-7; 8 positions match TRBD2. CDR1 SEHNR and CDR2 FQNEAQ come from the germline V gene (reference sequence). CDR3 length equals 15 residues. Losses at the gene ends were 3 bases for V and 6 bases for J; bases not matched to a gene: 10. The CDR3 loop is CASSLSQRESSEQYF. The CDR3 DNA follows: TGTGCCAGCAGCTTGTCCCAGCGGGAGTCTTCCGAGCAGTACTTC.

The chain employs TRBV6-2 or TRBV6-3 and TRBJ1-5, with 9 bases fitting TRBD1. This CDR3 is 16 amino acids long. Germline loops: CDR1 MNHEY, CDR2 SVGEGT. V lost 6 bases to trimming and J lost 2 bases; unmatched junction nucleotides: 8. The CDR3 spells CASSPNWTGGNQPQHF. CDR3 nucleotides: TGTGCCAGCAGCCCTAATTGGACAGGGGGCAATCAGCCCCAGCATTTT.

This chain connects TRBV2 to TRBJ2-1, with D perhaps matching TRBD1 or TRBD2 (6 bases each). The germline V and J ends were trimmed by 10 bases and 4 bases, with 20 bases remaining between them. The CDR3 covers 15 residues. The V gene's germline CDR1 is SNHLY and CDR2 FYNNEI. The CDR3 nucleotides are TGTGCCATCGTAGGGGGTCTAGCGATTTACAATGAGCAGTTCTTC. Amino acids: CAIVGGLAIYNEQFF. The whole variable domain, filled in from reference TRBV2 and TRBJ2-1, reads EPEVTQTPSHQVTQMGQEVILRCVPISNHLYFYWYRQILGQKVEFLVSFYNNEISEKSEIFDDQFSVERPDGSNFTLKIRSTKLEDSAMYFCAIVGGLAIYNEQFFGPGTRLTVL.

The chain uses TRBV28 and TRBJ2-7; D possibly corresponds to TRBD2 (6 bases). V lost 1 base and J lost 2, with 12 bases in between. The CDR3 has 15 residues. CDR1 and CDR2 from the germline V gene are MDHEN and SYDVKM. The CDR3 DNA follows: TGTGCCAGCAGTTTATTGTCTAGCGATGCCTACGAGCAGTACTTC. Amino acids: CASSLLSSDAYEQYF.

This chain uses TRBV28 with TRBJ2-7; TRBD1 aligns across 9 bases. The CDR3 length is 13 residues. Germline V gene sequence: CDR1 MDHEN, CDR2 SYDVKM. The V and J ends lost 9 bases and 4 bases, in that order; junction bases with no gene match: 7. The chain's CDR3 is CASWDREAYEQYF. In nucleotides, the CDR3 is TGTGCCAGTTGGGACAGGGAGGCATACGAGCAGTACTTC.

This clone was observed a few times. This chain links TRBV18 with TRBJ1-4, with 10 nucleotides matching TRBD1. The CDR3 sequence is 14 residues long. V dropped 6 bases and J dropped 6; count of bases not matched to a gene: 4. Looked up from germline, CDR1 is KGHSH and CDR2 is LQKENI. CDR3 sequence (DNA): TGTGCCAGCTCGGGACAGGGGTTGGATGAAAAACTGTTTTTT. It yields the protein CASSGQGLDEKLFF.

The chain links TRBV7-9 to TRBJ2-7; D unclear. Germline V gene sequence: CDR1 SEHNR, CDR2 FQNEAQ (reference sequence). Between the trimmed V and J ends, which lost 5 bases and 0 bases, there was a span of 8 bases. The CDR3 has 13 residues. Here the CDR3 reads CASSLGLSYEQYF. The CDR3 nucleotides read TGTGCCAGCAGCCTGGGCCTCTCCTACGAGCAGTACTTC.

J is TRBJ2-2 and V is TRBV19; tentative D call: TRBD1 (5 bases). Per germline, CDR1 LNHDA and CDR2 SQIVND (reference sequence). The CDR3 is 14 residues long. V was clipped by 5 bases and J by 0 bases, with 7 bases between them. CDR3 coding DNA: TGTGCCAGTAGTCCACAGGCGAACACCGGGGAGCTGTTTTTT. Protein sequence: CASSPQANTGELFF.

This clone was counted once. The rearrangement joins TRBV6-4 to TRBJ2-1, with D unclear. This CDR3 is built from 15 residues. Germline values: CDR1 MRHNA, CDR2 SNTAGT. V gave up 4 bases and J gave up 4 bases, with 14 bases separating them. The CDR3 region has the DNA TGTGCCAGCAGTGTTTCGGCAGGCGTTTACAATGAGCAGTTCTTC. It specifies CASSVSAGVYNEQFF.

The rearrangement uses TRBV7-9 and TRBJ2-4, with a weak D call TRBD2 (5 bases). The CDR3 contains 12 residues. Germline values: CDR1 SEHNR, CDR2 FQNEAQ (reference sequence). Between the trimmed V and J ends, which lost 5 bases and 13 bases, there was a span of 15 bases. The CDR3 DNA reads as TGTGCCAGCAGCCAAGGAGGCCATGTACAGTACTTC. Residues: CASSQGGHVQYF.

The V call is TRBV28, the J call TRBJ2-2, with D possibly called TRBD1 or TRBD2 (5 bases each). The V gene's germline CDR1 is MDHEN and CDR2 SYDVKM. The V gene lost 8 bases and the J gene lost 1 base, with 20 bases spanning the gap. CDR3 length: 17 amino acids. The CDR3 nucleotides are TGTGCCAGCCGCCCGGGACGGAGGATTATGAACACCGGGGAGCTGTTTTTT. Encoded protein: CASRPGRRIMNTGELFF. The full variable domain, its missing parts supplied by reference TRBV28 and TRBJ2-2, is DVKVTQSSRYLVKRTGEKVFLECVQDMDHENMFWYRQDPGLGLRLIYFSYDVKMKEKGDIPEGYSVSREKKERFSLILESASTNQTSMYLCASRPGRRIMNTGELFFGEGSRLTVL.

A few counts support this clone. The chain uses TRBV5-4 and TRBJ1-3; D unresolved. V shed 3 bases and J shed 1 base, with 5 bases lying between them. This CDR3 has 13 amino acids. Germline V gene lookup returns CDR1 SGHNT and CDR2 YYREEE (reference sequence). The CDR3 nucleotides are TGTGCCAGCAGCTCACCATCTGGAAACACCATATATTTT. It codes for CASSSPSGNTIYF.

The V and J genes are TRBV5-4 and TRBJ2-1; tentative D call: TRBD2 (6 bases). Germline CDR1 reads SGHNT; CDR2 reads YYREEE (reference sequence). Trimming removed 3 bases from V and 0 bases from J, with 10 bases in between. CDR3 length: 15 amino acids. The chain's CDR3 is CASSWDGSSYNEQFF. CDR3 nucleotide sequence: TGTGCCAGCAGCTGGGACGGGAGCTCCTACAATGAGCAGTTCTTC. Supplemented by reference TRBV5-4 and TRBJ2-1, the full variable domain reads ETGVTQSPTHLIKTRGQQVTLRCSSQSGHNTVSWYQQALGQGPQFIFQYYREEENGRGNFPPRFSGLQFPNYSSELNVNALELDDSALYLCASSWDGSSYNEQFFGPGTRLTVL.

The chain couples TRBV7-7 to TRBJ2-5; D tentatively reads TRBD1 or TRBD2 (5 bases each). CDR3 length: 15 amino acids. CDR1 is SSHAT and CDR2 is FNYEAQ in the germline V gene (reference sequence). V lost 5 bases and J 4 bases, leaving 17 bases between the germline ends. The CDR3 region is CASSLNAGRVETQYF. The CDR3 region has the DNA TGTGCCAGCAGCCTTAACGCAGGGCGGGTAGAGACCCAGTACTTC. Full variable domain (rest looked up from reference TRBV7-7 and TRBJ2-5): GAGVSQSPRYKVTKRGQDVTLRCDPISSHATLYWYQQALGQGPEFLTYFNYEAQPDKSGLPSDRFSAERPEGSISTLTIQRTEQRDSAMYRCASSLNAGRVETQYFGPGTRLLVL.

The chain is built from TRBV5-1 and TRBJ2-7; 7 bases are a match to TRBD2. V shed 3 bases, J shed 3 bases, and the junction held 6 bases outside the gene matches. CDR1 is SGHRS, CDR2 YFSETQ, per germline. CDR3 length: 14 residues. This chain's CDR3 is CASSSQTSNYEQYF. CDR3 nucleotide sequence: TGCGCCAGCAGCTCCCAGACTAGCAACTACGAGCAGTACTTC.

This sequence joins TRBV19 and TRBJ1-2; maybe TRBD1 (5 bases). This CDR3 has 13 amino acids. Between the trimmed V and J ends, which lost 8 bases and 8 bases, there was a span of 18 bases. Germline V gene lookup returns CDR1 LNHDA and CDR2 SQIVND (reference sequence). The CDR3 DNA is TGTGCCAGTCATCCCCCCGGGGGGGACGGCTACACCTTC. Its translation is CASHPPGGDGYTF.

The chain is built from TRBV10-3 and TRBJ2-7, with 7 bases aligning to TRBD2. This CDR3 has 13 amino acids. CDR1 and CDR2 (germline): ENHRY, SYGVKD. The V gene end was trimmed by 2 bases and the J gene end by 5 bases; junction bases not matched to a gene: 3. This CDR3 reads CAISEGLEDEQYF. CDR3 nucleotide sequence: TGTGCCATCAGTGAGGGACTAGAGGACGAGCAGTACTTC.

This clone was picked up one time. The chain has TRBV20-1 and TRBJ2-7, with D possibly TRBD1 on 6 matching bases. The V gene's germline CDR1 is DFQATT and CDR2 SNEGSKA (reference sequence). This CDR3 is built from 15 residues. V was cut by 3 bases and J by 1 base, with 16 bases left in between. The CDR3 here is CSASQGHSGSYEQYF. The CDR3 DNA reads TGCAGTGCTAGTCAGGGGCACTCCGGTTCCTACGAGCAGTACTTC.

The V gene is TRBV6-4, the J gene TRBJ2-3; D unresolved. CDR3 length: 15 residues. Trimming removed 7 bases from V and 5 bases from J, with 19 bases in between. Per the germline V gene, CDR1 is MRHNA and CDR2 is SNTAGT. The CDR3 DNA sequence: TGTGCCAGCATTACACCCATTCGGTCGGGAGATACGCAGTATTTT. It yields the protein CASITPIRSGDTQYF.

The chain uses TRBV29-1 and TRBJ2-7, with D perhaps matching TRBD1 or TRBD2 (5 bases each). Deletions cut 7 bases from V and 5 bases from J, with 12 bases between. Germline CDR1 SQVTM, CDR2 ANQGSEA. The CDR3 spans 11 residues. DNA of the CDR3: TGCAGCGCCGCCGGGGCCCACGAGCAGTACTTC. Residues: CSAAGAHEQYF.

This clone was picked up one time. The chain recombines TRBV24-1 with TRBJ2-7; tentatively, D is TRBD2 (5 bases). The CDR3 loop spans 13 amino acids. V was clipped by 6 bases and J by 3 bases, with 11 bases between them. Germline assignment: CDR1 KGHDR and CDR2 SFDVKD. CDR3 sequence (DNA): TGTGCCACCAGTCCAGGAGGAGACTACGAGCAGTACTTC. This encodes CATSPGGDYEQYF.

This rearrangement joins TRBV28 to TRBJ2-3, with 7 positions matching TRBD2. CDR3 length: 18 amino acids. Germline loops: CDR1 MDHEN, CDR2 SYDVKM. Trimming at V came to 5 bases and at J to 1 base, leaving 15 bases not matched to a gene. The CDR3 nucleotides are TGTGCCAGCAGTCCTAACGGGGAGATAGCGGGCCGCACAGATACGCAGTATTTT. Protein sequence: CASSPNGEIAGRTDTQYF.

This clone is a singleton in its sample. The chain has TRBV7-6 and TRBJ2-3; 9 positions match TRBD1. The CDR3 extends over 15 amino acids. With V trimmed by 4 bases and J by 1 base, 3 bases remained unmatched. Germline V CDR1 and CDR2: SGHVS, FNYEAQ. CDR3 region: CASSSNRGRTDTQYF. The CDR3 DNA reads TGTGCCAGCAGCTCTAACAGGGGGCGCACAGATACGCAGTATTTT.

J is TRBJ2-1 and V is TRBV5-5, with D perhaps matching TRBD1 (6 bases). Germline CDR1 SGHKS, CDR2 YYEKEE (reference sequence). There are 15 residues in the CDR3. Trimming took off 3 bases at V and 3 bases at J, with 13 bases between the two ends. The CDR3 protein is CASSYNRDIYNEQFF. CDR3 nucleotides: TGTGCCAGCAGCTATAACCGGGACATCTACAATGAGCAGTTCTTC.

V usage is TRBV5-1 and J usage is TRBJ1-4; D call uncertain. CDR3 length: 14 amino acids. V was pared by 4 bases and J by 7 bases, with 14 bases between. Germline CDR1 and CDR2: SGHRS and YFSETQ. DNA for the CDR3: TGCGCCAGCAGCCCAGGAACAACGGGTGAAAAACTGTTTTTT. Translating it yields CASSPGTTGEKLFF.

The chain couples TRBV2 to TRBJ2-7; TRBD2 matches 16 bases. J gave up 7 bases and V 6 bases, and 9 bases lay outside the gene matches. This CDR3 spans 16 amino acids. Germline values: CDR1 SNHLY, CDR2 FYNNEI. DNA for the CDR3: TGTGCCAGCAGCCTGGGACTAGCGGGAGGGCAAGGGGAGCAGTACTTC. It yields the protein CASSLGLAGGQGEQYF. Looking up the rest from reference TRBV2 and TRBJ2-7 gives the full variable domain: EPEVTQTPSHQVTQMGQEVILRCVPISNHLYFYWYRQILGQKVEFLVSFYNNEISEKSEIFDDQFSVERPDGSNFTLKIRSTKLEDSAMYFCASSLGLAGGQGEQYFGPGTRLTVT.

This sequence joins TRBV6-4 and TRBJ2-3; weak D call: TRBD2 (5 bases). The CDR3 is 15 amino acids. Germline V gene data show CDR1 as MRHNA and CDR2 as SNTAGT. Deletions cut 5 bases from V and 3 bases from J, with 15 bases between. The CDR3 sequence: CASSRVGEGTDTQYF. The CDR3 DNA sequence: TGTGCCAGCAGTAGAGTGGGCGAGGGAACAGATACGCAGTATTTT.